Each of the 31 T cell receptor beta chains below was sequenced from the same sample in a study of T cell responses to AZD1222 COVID-19 vaccine (dated by TCRdb to the early 2020s). Receptors were amplified or captured by the immunoSEQ multiplex PCR assay. TCRdb's version of the immuneACCESS table is confined to in-frame rearrangements and falls short of the full clone set. An unresolved V gene accounts for under half of the shortfall where checked; the remainder is of unknown origin. A total of 140,000 or so clones appear in this sample, more than 80% of them only once. 1.5% to 2% of the sample lies in the top ten. The time point label on this specimen signifies: baseline before first vaccination. This specimen was peripheral blood, taken on day 0 of AZD1222 vaccination. The receptors derive from an adult in good health.

This sequence joins TRBV24-1 and TRBJ2-2; 9 positions agree with TRBD1. This CDR3 comprises 13 residues. Losses at the gene ends were 9 bases for V and 5 bases for J; bases not matched to a gene: 3. Germline CDR1 reads KGHDR; CDR2 reads SFDVKD. The chain's CDR3 is CATGTGKTGELFF. CDR3 nucleotide sequence: TGTGCCACCGGGACAGGGAAGACCGGGGAGCTGTTTTTT.

The V call is TRBV2, the J call TRBJ2-5; perhaps D is TRBD1 or TRBD2 (5 bases each). The V and J ends lost 6 bases and 1 base respectively, with 21 bases between them. This CDR3 comprises 17 residues. Germline CDR1 is SNHLY and CDR2 is FYNNEI. As DNA, the CDR3 is TGTGCCAGCAGCTACCCCGGGACGACTACTCTCCAAGAGACCCAGTACTTC. Amino acid sequence: CASSYPGTTTLQETQYF.

The chain uses TRBV28 and TRBJ2-7; possibly TRBD1 for D (6 bases). The CDR3 spans 13 residues. V lost 6 bases to trimming and J lost 3 bases, with 12 bases between them. CDR1 and CDR2 from the germline V gene are MDHEN and SYDVKM. CDR3 residues: CASRGALDYEQYF. The CDR3 DNA follows: TGTGCCAGCAGGGGGGCTCTCGACTACGAGCAGTACTTC.

The chain uses TRBV28 and TRBJ1-3; 10 bases fit TRBD1. The V and J ends lost 3 bases and 3 bases, in that order; junction bases with no gene match: 8. CDR1 is MDHEN and CDR2 is SYDVKM in the germline V gene. The length of the CDR3 is 17 residues. In nucleotides, the CDR3 is TGTGCCAGCAGTTTGCCCCGACAGGGGGCTCTTGGAAACACCATATATTTT. Translation gives CASSLPRQGALGNTIYF.

This clone was detected once. The CDR3 loop is CASSPRDRENIQYF. The CDR3 DNA is TGTGCCAGCTCACCCCGGGACAGGGAAAACATTCAGTACTTC. J is TRBJ2-4 and V is TRBV18, with 9 bases lining up with TRBD1. Trimming removed 3 bases from V and 5 bases from J; junction bases left unmatched: 2. The germline V gene encodes CDR1 KGHSH and CDR2 LQKENI. CDR3 length equals 14 residues.

The CDR3 is CASSWSGRRETQYF. CDR3 nucleotides: TGCGCCAGCAGCTGGTCGGGACGTAGGGAGACCCAGTACTTC. V usage is TRBV5-1 and J usage is TRBJ2-5, with D tentatively TRBD1 or TRBD2 (5 bases each). CDR3 length: 14 residues. Germline values: CDR1 SGHRS, CDR2 YFSETQ. V was cut by 3 bases and J by 5 bases, with 14 bases left in between. Drawing the rest from reference TRBV5-1 and TRBJ2-5, the complete variable domain is KAGVTQTPRYLIKTRGQQVTLSCSPISGHRSVSWYQQTPGQGLQFLFEYFSETQRNKGNFPGRFSGRQFSNSRSEMNVSTLELGDSALYLCASSWSGRRETQYFGPGTRLLVL.

The chain links TRBV3-1 (or the pseudogene TRBV3-2) to TRBJ2-3; the match to TRBD2 covers 8 bases. The V and J ends lost 4 bases and 1 base, in that order; junction bases with no gene match: 7. Germline V lookup: CDR1 LGHDT, CDR2 YNNKEL (reference sequence). The CDR3 runs to 16 residues. The CDR3 coding sequence is TGTGCCAGCAGCCGGCTAGCGGGTAAGGGCACAGATACGCAGTATTTT. It yields the protein CASSRLAGKGTDTQYF.

The chain uses TRBV5-1 and TRBJ2-2, with TRBD1 matching over 7 bases. The junction had 3 bases not matched to a gene; V was cut back by 3 bases and J by 7 bases. This CDR3 has 13 residues. Looked up from germline, CDR1 is SGHRS and CDR2 is YFSETQ. The CDR3 sequence is CASSSTGIGELFF. CDR3 in DNA: TGCGCCAGCAGCTCGACAGGGATCGGGGAGCTGTTTTTT.

V and J are TRBV30 and TRBJ1-1; TRBD1 might be the D (5 bases). Germline loops: CDR1 GTSNPN, CDR2 SVGIG (reference sequence). V lost 4 bases, J lost 0 bases, and 9 bases lay in between. The length of the CDR3 is 13 residues. The CDR3 sequence: CAWTVQVNTEAFF. The CDR3 nucleotides read TGTGCCTGGACTGTACAGGTGAACACTGAAGCTTTCTTT. Complete variable domain (other parts from reference TRBV30 and TRBJ1-1): SQTIHQWPATLVQPVGSPLSLECTVEGTSNPNLYWYRQAAGRGLQLLFYSVGIGQISSEVPQNLSASRPQDRQFILSSKKLLLSDSGFYLCAWTVQVNTEAFFGQGTRLTVV.

J is TRBJ1-1 and V is TRBV6-5; TRBD1 might be the D (6 bases). The CDR3 runs 15 residues. Trimming removed 2 bases at V and 5 bases at J, with 15 bases between. CDR1 is MNHEY and CDR2 is SVGAGI in the germline V gene. Here the CDR3 DNA reads TGTGCCAGCAGTTACAACGGGAACAGGGAGACTGAAGCTTTCTTT. Its translation is CASSYNGNRETEAFF.

V gene TRBV7-2 combines with J gene TRBJ2-2; weak D call: TRBD2 (6 bases). Germline values: CDR1 SGHTA, CDR2 FQGNSA. V lost 1 base and J 0 bases, leaving 9 bases between the germline ends. The CDR3 spans 16 residues. The CDR3 protein is CASSLGSGSNTGELFF. As DNA, the CDR3 is TGTGCCAGCAGCTTAGGTAGCGGTTCGAACACCGGGGAGCTGTTTTTT.

This clone was seen once. This chain connects TRBV4-1 to TRBJ1-1, with 7 nucleotides matching TRBD1. The CDR3 length is 15 residues. After removal of 3 bases from V and 0 bases from J, the junction contained 4 bases not matched to a gene. The germline V gene has CDR1 MGHRA and CDR2 YSYEKL. The CDR3 protein is CASSQPTGMNTEAFF. CDR3 DNA: TGCGCCAGCAGCCAGCCGACAGGGATGAACACTGAAGCTTTCTTT.

The chain carries TRBV30 and TRBJ1-2; 9 bases line up with TRBD1. CDR1 and CDR2 from the germline V gene are GTSNPN and SVGIG (reference sequence). The ends lost 5 bases at V and 6 bases at J; junction bases unmatched: 7. The CDR3 covers 13 residues. CDR3 bases: TGTGCCTGGGGCCGGACAGGGGTTGATGGCTACACCTTC. This codes for CAWGRTGVDGYTF.

This clone has a single count. The chain combines TRBV29-1 with TRBJ2-1; TRBD1 or TRBD2 may be the D gene (5 bases each). This CDR3 is 12 amino acids long. The germline V gene has CDR1 SQVTM and CDR2 ANQGSEA. V dropped 5 bases and J dropped 6 bases, with 11 bases sitting between them. The CDR3 DNA reads TGCAGCGTTACTGGGGACGGCAATGAGCAGTTCTTC. As protein: CSVTGDGNEQFF.

This chain joins TRBV7-2 and TRBJ1-5, with D perhaps matching TRBD1 (5 bases). CDR3 length equals 15 residues. Trimming stripped 2 bases from V and 9 bases from J, with 17 bases between. Germline V gene lookup returns CDR1 SGHTA and CDR2 FQGNSA. CDR3 amino acids: CASSLPGPGLGPQHF. The CDR3 DNA reads TGTGCCAGCAGCTTACCGGGGCCAGGGTTGGGGCCCCAGCATTTT.

V gene TRBV24-1 combines with J gene TRBJ1-2; a weak D match, TRBD1 (6 bases). Germline CDR1 is KGHDR and CDR2 is SFDVKD. The CDR3 is 12 residues long. V was cut by 4 bases and J by 8 bases, with 10 bases left in between. As DNA, the CDR3 is TGTGCCACCAGTGAATCCGGGACAGGCTACACCTTC. This translates into CATSESGTGYTF.

The chain couples TRBV6-5 to TRBJ2-1; the match to TRBD2 covers 8 bases. The V and J ends lost 4 bases and 9 bases, in that order; junction bases with no gene match: 8. The CDR3 spans 14 residues. CDR1 is MNHEY, CDR2 SVGAGI, per germline. The CDR3 region has the DNA TGTGCCAGCAGTTGGCGGGGGGCATACGGTGAGCAGTTCTTC. Amino acid sequence: CASSWRGAYGEQFF.

The chain is built from TRBV14 and TRBJ1-6; unclear D gene. The CDR3 length is 17 residues. The ends were cut back, 4 bases at V and 9 bases at J, with 22 bases in the middle. The germline V gene has CDR1 SGHDN and CDR2 FVKESK. The CDR3 region has the DNA TGTGCCAGCAGCCCTTGGACGGGAGGAGTTCAGGTTTCACCCCTCCACTTT. It encodes CASSPWTGGVQVSPLHF.

This clone was picked up one time. V is TRBV15 and J is TRBJ1-6, with D uncertain. Trimming removed 1 base at V and 6 bases at J, with 10 bases between. The CDR3 sequence is 15 residues long. Germline values: CDR1 LNHNV, CDR2 YYDKDF (reference sequence). The CDR3 DNA follows: TGTGCCACCAGCAGAGTGTCCCAGAGTAATTCACCCCTCCACTTT. Translation gives CATSRVSQSNSPLHF.

Concerning this clone itself: The identical CDR3 is also encoded by other nucleotide sequences in the sample. The chain links TRBV7-2 to TRBJ1-5; possibly TRBD1 for D (5 bases). Germline V CDR1 and CDR2: SGHTA, FQGNSA. Trimming took off 5 bases at V and 5 bases at J, with 10 bases between the two ends. The CDR3 length is 13 residues. The CDR3 DNA follows: TGTGCCAGCAGCCCCCGGGGCGATCAGCCCCAGCATTTT. Residues: CASSPRGDQPQHF.

This chain joins TRBV3-1 (or the pseudogene TRBV3-2) and TRBJ2-2; D not certain. This CDR3 contains 14 residues. The V and J ends lost 3 bases and 7 bases respectively, with 12 bases between them. The germline V gene has CDR1 LGHDT and CDR2 YNNKEL (reference sequence). This CDR3 reads CASSHALGSGELFF. CDR3 bases: TGTGCCAGCAGCCACGCTCTAGGAAGCGGGGAGCTGTTTTTT.

V and J are TRBV5-6 and TRBJ2-5; D may be TRBD2 (5 bases). Trimming stripped 5 bases from V and 3 bases from J, with 11 bases between. Germline V gene sequence: CDR1 SGHDT, CDR2 YYEEEE. The CDR3 contains 13 residues. This CDR3 is CASRLGSEETQYF. The DNA for the CDR3 is TGTGCCAGCAGACTAGGGTCGGAAGAGACCCAGTACTTC.

DNA for the CDR3: TGTGCCAGCTCACCACTGGAAGGCAGTAAGACCCAGTACTTC. Its translation: CASSPLEGSKTQYF. The chain couples TRBV18 to TRBJ2-5, with D uncertain. V was trimmed by 1 base and J by 6 bases, leaving 12 bases between them. CDR3 length: 14 amino acids. Germline assignment: CDR1 KGHSH and CDR2 LQKENI.

The V gene is TRBV19, the J gene TRBJ2-1; D uncertain. Trimming left V 7 bases short and J 8 bases short, with 24 bases between. This CDR3 is 16 amino acids long. From germline, CDR1 is LNHDA and CDR2 SQIVND (reference sequence). CDR3 in DNA: TGTGCCAGTACCCGTGCAAGGACCAACATGGTCTATGAGCAGTTCTTC. Translation gives CASTRARTNMVYEQFF.

The CDR3 here is CASSGRQGGSTEAFF. In DNA form, the CDR3 reads TGTGCCAGCAGCGGACGACAGGGAGGGAGCACTGAAGCTTTCTTT. The chain carries TRBV9 and TRBJ1-1, with 7 nucleotides matching TRBD1. CDR3 length equals 15 residues. Per the germline V gene, CDR1 is SGDLS and CDR2 is YYNGEE. V dropped 3 bases and J dropped 4; count of bases not matched to a gene: 9.

This chain links TRBV7-8 with TRBJ2-6, with D tentatively TRBD2 (5 bases). CDR1 is SGHVS and CDR2 is FQNEAQ in the germline V gene. CDR3 length equals 15 residues. The germline V and J ends were trimmed by 5 bases and 2 bases, with 10 bases remaining between them. The CDR3 protein is CASSHAGAGANVLTF. In DNA form, the CDR3 reads TGTGCCAGCAGCCATGCCGGGGCTGGGGCCAACGTCCTGACTTTC.

The count of this clone is one. The V and J genes are TRBV6-5 and TRBJ1-2, with 10 bases identical to TRBD1. This CDR3 spans 15 amino acids. Germline CDR1 reads MNHEY; CDR2 reads SVGAGI. Trimming took 4 bases from V and 7 from J; bases not matched to a gene: 9. CDR3 nucleotides: TGTGCCAGCAGTTCGCTCCCCGGGACAGGGGTTGGCTACACCTTC. Translating it yields CASSSLPGTGVGYTF.

The chain couples TRBV3-1 (or the pseudogene TRBV3-2) to TRBJ2-1, with 10 nucleotides matching TRBD1. Germline values: CDR1 LGHDT, CDR2 YNNKEL (reference sequence). V dropped 3 bases and J dropped 12; count of bases not matched to a gene: 8. The CDR3 contains 14 residues. The CDR3 sequence: CASSQGTGAVRQFF. CDR3 nucleotide sequence: TGTGCCAGCAGCCAGGGGACAGGGGCGGTGAGGCAGTTCTTC.

The chain is built from TRBV2 and TRBJ2-5; possibly TRBD2 for D (5 bases). The germline gives CDR1 SNHLY, CDR2 FYNNEI. With 6 bases removed from V and 1 base from J, the gap between germline ends came to 9 bases. The CDR3 loop spans 13 amino acids. Written as DNA, the CDR3 is TGTGCCAGCAGGCGGGCCCTCCAAGAGACCCAGTACTTC. As protein: CASRRALQETQYF.

V is TRBV4-1 and J is TRBJ2-3; D not resolved. The CDR3 covers 13 residues. Germline loops: CDR1 MGHRA, CDR2 YSYEKL. Trimming took 4 bases from V and 6 from J, leaving 11 bases between them. CDR3 residues: CASSRVYADTQYF. CDR3 nucleotides: TGCGCCAGCAGCCGGGTTTATGCGGATACGCAGTATTTT.

The chain combines TRBV28 with TRBJ1-6; D is uncertain. This CDR3 has 12 amino acids. Germline lookup yields CDR1 MDHEN and CDR2 SYDVKM. V was shortened by 3 bases and J by 8 bases, with 5 bases between the two germline ends. The CDR3 DNA is TGTGCCAGCAGTTTTATGGATTCACCCCTCCACTTT. It encodes CASSFMDSPLHF.